The 31 T cell receptor beta chains listed next were all sequenced from one sample in a study of Graves' ophthalmopathy and Graves' hyperthyroidism. Beta-chain TCR CDR3 regions were amplified from RNA transcripts. HTBI-primed first-round RT-PCR preceded second-round multiplex PCR. TCRdb reprocessed the multiplex PCR reads with MiXCR, giving one entry per CDR3 protein. The profile shows over 650,000 distinct CDR3 sequences, about two fifths of them singletons. The sample consisted of peripheral blood. The source is an adult man with Graves' ophthalmopathy.

This clonotype came up many times. V gene TRBV5-5 combines with J gene TRBJ2-7; D is undetermined. The V end lost 2 bases, the J end lost 5 bases, and 8 bases lay between the germline ends. CDR3 length equals 12 residues. Germline CDR1 reads SGHKS; CDR2 reads YYEKEE (reference sequence). Written as DNA, the CDR3 is TGTGCCAGCAGCTTTCTGGGCCACGAGCAGTACTTC. Encoded protein: CASSFLGHEQYF.

At least ten counts were recorded for this clonotype. V is TRBV6-6 and J is TRBJ2-7; no firm D call. Trimming took off 0 bases at V and 3 bases at J, with 12 bases between the two ends. CDR3 length: 15 amino acids. Germline CDR1 reads MNHNY; CDR2 reads SVGAGI (reference sequence). The CDR3 region has the DNA TGTGCCAGCAGTTACTCGAACGGGTTAAGCTACGAGCAGTACTTC. Translated: CASSYSNGLSYEQYF.

The V gene is TRBV29-1, the J gene TRBJ1-1; 9 bases fit TRBD1. V shed 4 bases, J shed 6 bases, and the junction held 9 bases outside the gene matches. This CDR3 contains 14 residues. From germline, CDR1 is SQVTM and CDR2 ANQGSEA. The CDR3 loop reads CSVGGQGSLAEAFF. CDR3 bases: TGCAGCGTTGGGGGACAGGGTTCTCTCGCTGAAGCTTTCTTT.

There are many counts of this clonotype. The chain has TRBV5-4 and TRBJ1-2, with 8 nucleotides matching TRBD1. CDR1 is SGHNT and CDR2 is YYREEE in the germline V gene (reference sequence). The CDR3 spans 15 residues. V lost 2 bases and J lost 4; bases outside the gene matches: 7. DNA of the CDR3: TGTGCCAGCAGCTTAAATGGACAGGGAGTCTATGGCTACACCTTC. This encodes CASSLNGQGVYGYTF. Drawing the rest from reference TRBV5-4 and TRBJ1-2, the complete variable domain is ETGVTQSPTHLIKTRGQQVTLRCSSQSGHNTVSWYQQALGQGPQFIFQYYREEENGRGNFPPRFSGLQFPNYSSELNVNALELDDSALYLCASSLNGQGVYGYTFGSGTRLTVV.

This clonotype was picked up a small number of times. J is TRBJ2-7 and V is TRBV14; D gene ambiguous. Germline CDR1 is SGHDN and CDR2 is FVKESK. V was clipped by 3 bases and J by 0 bases, with 12 bases between them. This CDR3 has 15 amino acids. CDR3 coding DNA: TGTGCCAGCAGCCACTTAGGGCTCAGCTCCTACGAGCAGTACTTC. Translating it yields CASSHLGLSSYEQYF.

This chain links TRBV10-3 with TRBJ1-1; TRBD1 is a possible D gene (5 bases). Germline V gene lookup returns CDR1 ENHRY and CDR2 SYGVKD. The CDR3 totals 14 residues. The ends were cut back, 10 bases at V and 4 bases at J, with 19 bases in the middle. The CDR3 here is CASRIDPGSTEAFF. CDR3 in DNA: TGTGCCAGCAGAATCGACCCAGGGAGCACTGAAGCTTTCTTT.

The chain joins TRBV29-1 to TRBJ1-5; D is possibly TRBD1 (5 bases). Germline V gene lookup returns CDR1 SQVTM and CDR2 ANQGSEA. Trimming removed 6 bases from V and 9 bases from J, with 12 bases in between. The CDR3 spans 11 residues. CDR3 bases: TGCAGCGTAGGGACCGGTGGGCCCCAGCATTTT. Amino acid sequence: CSVGTGGPQHF.

Note on this clonotype: Since a much larger clone is just one base distant, this may be a read error. The chain carries TRBV10-3 and TRBJ1-6; D not resolved. This CDR3 region has 15 residues. The germline gives CDR1 ENHRY, CDR2 SYGVKD. Trimming took 5 bases from V and 4 from J, leaving 12 bases between them. The CDR3 DNA is TGTGCCATCAGTTCCCGGCAAGGATATAATTCACCCCTCCACTTT. It encodes CAISSRQGYNSPLHF.

The rearrangement uses TRBV2 and TRBJ2-7; D possibly matches TRBD1 or TRBD2 (6 bases each). V was clipped by 6 bases and J by 4 bases, with 16 bases between them. Looked up from germline, CDR1 is SNHLY and CDR2 is FYNNEI. The length of the CDR3 is 14 residues. CDR3 amino acids: CASRGFGGRYEQYF. Here the CDR3 DNA reads TGTGCCAGCAGGGGCTTTGGGGGGCGGTACGAGCAGTACTTC.

This clonotype was picked up many times. This chain joins TRBV7-9 and TRBJ2-5; D is unresolved. Germline V CDR1 and CDR2: SEHNR, FQNEAQ (reference sequence). V shed 6 bases and J shed 3 bases, with 8 bases lying between them. The length of the CDR3 is 12 residues. Written as DNA, the CDR3 is TGTGCCAGCAGATCCACAGAAGAGACCCAGTACTTC. Amino acids: CASRSTEETQYF.

This clonotype was seen only once. The J gene is TRBJ2-5, the V gene TRBV7-9; TRBD1 matches at 7 bases. The junction had 13 bases not matched to a gene; V was cut back by 5 bases and J by 1 base. Germline CDR1 and CDR2: SEHNR and FQNEAQ (reference sequence). This CDR3 is 17 amino acids long. This CDR3 is CASSPYRGGGLQETQYF. The CDR3 DNA is TGTGCCAGCAGCCCCTACAGGGGTGGCGGACTCCAAGAGACCCAGTACTTC.

This clonotype was picked up many times. The rearrangement uses TRBV20-1 and TRBJ2-2, with unresolved D. Germline V gene sequence: CDR1 DFQATT, CDR2 SNEGSKA (reference sequence). This CDR3 comprises 14 residues. With 3 bases removed from V and 2 bases from J, the gap between germline ends came to 10 bases. The CDR3 loop reads CSASVSTNTGELFF. CDR3 DNA: TGCAGTGCTAGCGTGTCTACTAACACCGGGGAGCTGTTTTTT.

This clonotype was counted at least ten times. The chain uses TRBV7-8 and TRBJ1-2; 9 bases fit TRBD1. Germline assignment: CDR1 SGHVS and CDR2 FQNEAQ. After removal of 1 base from V and 8 bases from J, the junction contained 5 bases not matched to a gene. CDR3 length equals 14 residues. The CDR3 spells CASSLGTGVRGYTF. DNA of the CDR3: TGTGCCAGCAGCTTAGGGACAGGGGTGAGAGGCTACACCTTC. The entire variable domain, with the rest obtained from reference TRBV7-8 and TRBJ1-2, is as follows: GAGVSQSPRYKVAKRGQDVALRCDPISGHVSLFWYQQALGQGPEFLTYFQNEAQLDKSGLPSDRFFAERPEGSVSTLKIQRTQQEDSAVYLCASSLGTGVRGYTFGSGTRLTVV.

V and J are TRBV10-3 and TRBJ1-1; TRBD1 aligns across 8 bases. From germline, CDR1 is ENHRY and CDR2 SYGVKD. The J segment lost 4 bases and the V segment lost 3 bases, leaving 10 bases of the junction unmatched. The CDR3 loop spans 16 amino acids. CDR3 sequence reads: CAISDPDREGCTEAFF. The CDR3 nucleotides are TGTGCCATCAGTGACCCGGACAGGGAAGGATGCACTGAAGCTTTCTTT.

This clonotype appeared a few times. The junction shows a germline mismatch at one end, possibly a read error. The rearrangement uses TRBV11-2 and TRBJ2-2; D uncertain. Germline V gene sequence: CDR1 SGHAT, CDR2 FQNNGV. The CDR3 spans 14 residues. CDR3 sequence reads: CASSLASNAGELFF. CDR3 DNA: TGTGCCAGCAGCTTAGCGTCGAACGCCGGGGAGCTGTTTTTT.

This clonotype was detected many times. V gene TRBV2 combines with J gene TRBJ2-7, with TRBD1 matching 8 bases. CDR3 size: 15 residues. CDR1 is SNHLY, CDR2 FYNNEI, per germline. J was trimmed by 5 bases and V by 3 bases; bases with no gene match: 9. The CDR3 DNA sequence: TGTGCCAGCAGTGAGTCCGAGACAGGGGAAAACGAGCAGTACTTC. Residues: CASSESETGENEQYF.

Comment on this clonotype: Since no conserved phenylalanine or tryptophan closes the CDR3, a read error is the likely cause. No DNA is shown, since the ends of the CDR3 on it are uncertain; the CDR3 is the one TCRdb lists. The V gene is TRBV20-1, the J gene TRBJ2-5; TRBD2, the table's D call, was not compared with the DNA. The CDR3 is 9 amino acids long, termini counted. Per the germline V gene, CDR1 is DFQATT and CDR2 is SNEGSKA (reference sequence). CDR3 amino acids: CSARDLGPA.

This clonotype was seen only a few times. The CDR3 reads CASSLDLTGWNEQYF. The CDR3 DNA follows: TGTGCCAGCAGCTTGGATTTGACAGGGTGGAACGAGCAGTACTTC. V and J are TRBV7-2 and TRBJ2-7; 7 positions agree with TRBD1. The junction had 10 bases not matched to a gene; V was cut back by 3 bases and J by 5 bases. CDR1 is SGHTA, CDR2 FQGNSA, per germline. CDR3 length: 15 amino acids.

This clonotype was detected a few times. This sequence joins TRBV4-2 and TRBJ1-1, with D possibly matching TRBD1 (6 bases). The CDR3 totals 16 residues. Trimming cost V 0 bases and J 0 bases, with 11 bases left between them. CDR1 and CDR2 from the germline V gene are LGHNA and YNFKEQ. CDR3 DNA sequence: TGTGCCAGCAGCCAAGAACGGGGGCCCCTGAACACTGAAGCTTTCTTT. Encoded protein: CASSQERGPLNTEAFF.

A remark on this clonotype: A read error is likely, as this CDR3 ends without the conserved phenylalanine or tryptophan. The genes are TRBV5-1 and TRBJ2-2; D gene ambiguous. This CDR3 has 15 residues. Trimming removed 4 bases at V and 1 base at J, with 11 bases between. The germline gives CDR1 SGHRS, CDR2 YFSETQ. CDR3 in amino acids: CASSDPYRNTGELFS. The CDR3 nucleotides are TGCGCCAGCAGCGACCCGTACAGGAACACCGGGGAGCTGTTTTCT.

This clonotype was seen repeatedly, ten times or more. V gene TRBV7-9 combines with J gene TRBJ2-2; the match to TRBD2 covers 9 bases. The CDR3 totals 16 residues. In germline, CDR1 is SEHNR, CDR2 FQNEAQ (reference sequence). The trim removed 2 bases at V and 0 bases at J, leaving 1 base unmatched. The CDR3, as DNA: TGTGCCAGCAGCTTACCTAGCGGGACGAACACCGGGGAGCTGTTTTTT. It encodes CASSLPSGTNTGELFF.

Points on this clonotype: A much larger clone is a single base away; this may be a read error. As the CDR3 is not closed by the conserved phenylalanine or tryptophan, this likely results from a read error. V gene TRBV7-9 combines with J gene TRBJ1-2; 10 positions agree with TRBD1. Looked up from germline, CDR1 is SEHNR and CDR2 is FQNEAQ (reference sequence). J lost 9 bases, V lost 5 bases, and 12 bases had no gene match. This CDR3 contains 15 residues. The CDR3 protein is CASSKIGQGGLRYTL. The CDR3 nucleotides read TGTGCCAGCAGCAAAATCGGACAGGGGGGTTTACGCTACACCCTC.

This clonotype was seen a few times. A single base separates this from a much larger clone, so it may be a read error. J is TRBJ1-2 and V is TRBV19; D is undetermined. This CDR3 spans 11 amino acids. Germline CDR1 is LNHDA and CDR2 is SQIVND (reference sequence). V was cut by 6 bases and J by 2 bases, with 4 bases left in between. CDR3 sequence reads: CASSWNYGYTF. CDR3 sequence (DNA): TGTGCCAGTAGCTGGAACTATGGCTACACCTTC.

The chain combines TRBV10-3 with TRBJ2-2; D uncertain. Germline V gene lookup returns CDR1 ENHRY and CDR2 SYGVKD. The CDR3 length is 12 residues. The V end lost 0 bases, the J end lost 8 bases, and 4 bases lay between the germline ends. The CDR3 region is CAISESVGELFF. The CDR3 DNA is TGTGCCATCAGTGAGTCCGTAGGGGAGCTGTTTTTT.

This clonotype appeared a few times. The rearrangement uses TRBV5-5 and TRBJ1-6; D unresolved. The germline V gene has CDR1 SGHKS and CDR2 YYEKEE (reference sequence). This CDR3 comprises 14 residues. With 3 bases removed from V and 5 bases from J, the gap between germline ends came to 9 bases. The CDR3 nucleotides read TGTGCCAGCAGCTGGGAAGACGATAATTCACCCCTCCACTTT. It encodes CASSWEDDNSPLHF. Variable domain in full (rest from reference TRBV5-5 and TRBJ1-6): DAGVTQSPTHLIKTRGQQVTLRCSPISGHKSVSWYQQVLGQGPQFIFQYYEKEERGRGNFPDRFSARQFPNYSSELNVNALLLGDSALYLCASSWEDDNSPLHFGNGTRLTVT.

Note on this clonotype: One end of the junction fails to match germline, which may point to a read error. The J gene is TRBJ2-5, the V gene TRBV12-3 or TRBV12-4, with D perhaps matching TRBD1 or TRBD2 (5 bases each). The CDR3 has 14 residues. The CDR3 sequence: CASLLIGAREAQYF. The CDR3, as DNA: TGTGCCAGCCTCTTGATCGGGGCAAGAGAGGCCCAGTACTTC.

The chain recombines TRBV24-1 with TRBJ2-1; 8 bases fit TRBD2. The ends lost 11 bases at V and 6 bases at J; junction bases unmatched: 14. Looked up from germline, CDR1 is KGHDR and CDR2 is SFDVKD. This CDR3 has 15 residues. The CDR3 sequence is CASINPGGGGNEQFF. The DNA of the CDR3 is TGTGCCAGCATCAACCCCGGGGGGGGGGGCAATGAGCAGTTCTTC.

This clonotype has a single count. The rearrangement uses TRBV7-8 and TRBJ1-6, with TRBD1 matching 7 bases. The ends lost 5 bases at V and 9 bases at J; junction bases unmatched: 10. Germline V CDR1 and CDR2: SGHVS, FQNEAQ. CDR3 length equals 15 residues. This CDR3 is CASSLTRQGSSPLHF. In DNA, the CDR3 is TGTGCCAGCAGCCTGACCAGACAGGGTAGTTCACCCCTCCACTTT.

This clonotype has ten or more counts. The gene calls are TRBV5-5 and TRBJ1-2; TRBD1 might be the D (5 bases). Trimming took off 3 bases at V and 0 bases at J, with 9 bases between the two ends. Germline loops: CDR1 SGHKS, CDR2 YYEKEE (reference sequence). The CDR3 runs to 14 residues. This CDR3 reads CASSSGLTNYGYTF. CDR3 DNA sequence: TGTGCCAGCAGCTCGGGACTTACTAACTATGGCTACACCTTC.

This rearrangement joins TRBV6-5 to TRBJ1-2; TRBD1 agrees at 7 bases. The germline V gene has CDR1 MNHEY and CDR2 SVGAGI. V lost 0 bases to trimming and J lost 7 bases; unmatched junction nucleotides: 5. The CDR3 extends over 14 amino acids. The CDR3 DNA reads TGTGCCAGCAGTTACTCTGACAGGGCGCGTGGCTACACCTTC. As protein: CASSYSDRARGYTF.

V and J are TRBV7-9 and TRBJ2-3; TRBD2 matches at 8 bases. Germline CDR1 SEHNR, CDR2 FQNEAQ (reference sequence). This CDR3 contains 14 residues. Trimming cost V 1 base and J 6 bases; bases outside gene matches: 3. The CDR3 region is CASSLGLALDTQYF. CDR3 bases: TGTGCCAGCAGCTTAGGACTAGCGTTGGATACGCAGTATTTT. The full variable domain, rest sourced from reference TRBV7-9 and TRBJ2-3, is DTGVSQNPRHKITKRGQNVTFRCDPISEHNRLYWYRQTLGQGPEFLTYFQNEAQLEKSRLLSDRFSAERPKGSFSTLEIQRTEQGDSAMYLCASSLGLALDTQYFGPGTRLTVL.